This T cell receptor beta chain is from a study of identical twins. This clonotype showed up just a few times. TCRdb reanalysed the 5' RACE reads using MiXCR and keeps one entry per CDR3 protein. The sample holds around 450,000 distinct CDR3 sequences, more than 13% seen once. Looked up from germline, CDR1 is SEHNR and CDR2 is FQNEAQ (reference sequence). Trimming took 2 bases from V and 5 from J, leaving 9 bases between them. The CDR3 totals 13 residues. The same specimen was also included in a second study, on yellow fever vaccine responses in identical twins.

Source material: CD4+ T cells sorted from blood. The receptor comes from a woman aged 18-35 years in good health. This chain connects TRBV7-9 to TRBJ1-1; D is ambiguous. DNA of the CDR3: TGTGCCAGCAGCTTAAGTCTGGGGACTGAAGCTTTCTTT. This encodes CASSLSLGTEAFF.